The rows below give T cell receptor beta chains drawn from one sample of a study of blood T cell repertoires in COVID-19. This table comes from immunoSEQ multiplex PCR, and its TCRdb copy is limited to in-frame clones, with some not included. This sample has approximately 80,000 clones, with about 80% found just once. The sample consisted of peripheral blood. The receptor source for this set is a man aged 50 to 60 with active or convalescent COVID-19. The CDR3 runs from the conserved cysteine through the conserved F or W. D genes are given only for firm matches. Not all rows give a size; the values are once, few, many and, for expanded clones, a class.

TRBV4-1	TRBD1	NA	TRBJ2-6	TGCGCCAGCAGCCCGACAGGGTTATTAACTGGGGCCAACGTCCTGACTTTC	CASSPTGLLTGANVLTF
TRBV4-2	NA	NA	TRBJ2-7	TGTGCCAGCAGCCAAGAGGTCGGTCTCGAGCAGTACTTC	CASSQEVGLEQYF
TRBV18	NA	NA	TRBJ2-2	TGTGCCAGCTCACCAGGGCCGGCCGGGGAGCTGTTTTTT	CASSPGPAGELFF
TRBV5-1	NA	NA	TRBJ2-2	TGCGCCAGCAGCTCGGGATCTACGAACACCGGGGAGCTGTTTTTT	CASSSGSTNTGELFF
TRBV19	NA	NA	TRBJ2-7	TGTGCCAGTAGTATAACCGGGGTCTACGAGCAGTACTTC	CASSITGVYEQYF
TRBV18	TRBD1	NA	TRBJ2-7	TGTGCCAGCTCACCGGCGAGGACAGGGTCCTACGAGCAGTACTTC	CASSPARTGSYEQYF
TRBV11-2	TRBD1	NA	TRBJ1-6	TGTGCCAGCACTCAGGGGGGCTCCTATAATTCACCCCTCCACTTT	CASTQGGSYNSPLHF
TRBV5-6	NA	few	TRBJ2-5	TGTGCCAGCAGCTTGGTCCACAGCCGGGAGACCCAGTACTTC	CASSLVHSRETQYF
TRBV18	TRBD1	NA	TRBJ2-7	TGTGCCAGCTCACCGAAAGGGGGCGCCTCTTCCTACGAGCAGTACTTC	CASSPKGGASSYEQYF
TRBV12-5	NA	NA	TRBJ2-3	TGTGCTAGTGGCCAAGGACAGATAGCAGATACGCAGTATTTT	CASGQGQIADTQYF
TRBV6-5	TRBD2	NA	TRBJ2-1	TGTGCCAGCTGGACTAGCGGATTGGTTGAGCAGTTCTTC	CASWTSGLVEQFF
TRBV4-1	TRBD2	NA	TRBJ2-7	TGCGCCAGCAGCCCTAAAGGTACTAGCGGGGGTTACGAGCAGTACTTC	CASSPKGTSGGYEQYF
TRBV7-2	NA	few	TRBJ1-3	TGTGCCAGCAGCTTCCATCAAGCCGGAAACACCATATATTTT	CASSFHQAGNTIYF
TRBV7-8	TRBD1	NA	TRBJ2-2	TGTGCCAGCAGCTTATCCGCGACAGGGCCGAACACCGGGGAGCTGTTTTTT	CASSLSATGPNTGELFF
TRBV28	NA	NA	TRBJ1-2	TGTGCCAGTGATCAGGGGTCGGATGGCTACACCTTC	CASDQGSDGYTF
TRBV7-3	NA	NA	TRBJ2-5	TGTGCCAGCAGCCCCTCCGGGACAAAAGAGACCCAGTACTTC	CASSPSGTKETQYF
TRBV19	TRBD1	NA	TRBJ2-3	TGTGCCAGTAGTATACGGACAGGGAACTTCGATACGCAGTATTTT	CASSIRTGNFDTQYF
TRBV15	NA	NA	TRBJ2-2	TGTGCCACCAGCAGAGACAGGGCCCCAAACACCGGGGAGCTGTTTTTT	CATSRDRAPNTGELFF
TRBV9	NA	NA	TRBJ2-3	TGTGCCAGCAGCCCCCGGGGATCCCTCACAGATACGCAGTATTTT	CASSPRGSLTDTQYF
TRBV7-2	TRBD2	NA	TRBJ2-3	TGTGCCAGCAGCTTAGCGCGGGGGGATACGCAGTATTTT	CASSLARGDTQYF
TRBV6-1	TRBD1	NA	TRBJ1-2	TGTGCCAGCAGTGAAGCCCACAGGGGCAGTTATGGCTACACCTTC	CASSEAHRGSYGYTF
TRBV5-4	TRBD1	NA	TRBJ1-6	TGTGCCAGCAGTGCAATCCACAGGGGAGAATCACCCCTCCACTTT	CASSAIHRGESPLHF
TRBV7-2	NA	NA	TRBJ2-7	TGTGCCAGCAGCTTACAATCCGGGGAGCACGAGCAGTACTTC	CASSLQSGEHEQYF
TRBV7-6	TRBD1	NA	TRBJ1-4	TGTGCCAGCAGCTTAGTAGGGACAGGGGGTGAAAAACTGTTTTTT	CASSLVGTGGEKLFF
TRBV6-6	NA	NA	TRBJ1-5	TGTGCCAGCAGTTACGACGAAGGGGGATGGAATCAGCCCCAGCATTTT	CASSYDEGGWNQPQHF
TRBV19	TRBD1	NA	TRBJ1-1	TGTGCCAGTAGTATGGGACAGGGGAACACTGAAGCTTTCTTT	CASSMGQGNTEAFF
TRBV7-2	NA	NA	TRBJ1-1	TGTGCCAGCAGCTCGGGAAGACTGAACACTGAAGCTTTCTTT	CASSSGRLNTEAFF
TRBV19	TRBD2	NA	TRBJ2-4	TGTGCCAGTCGGGGGGGGAGCGGTGGCAGCCCCAAAAACATTCAGTACTTC	CASRGGSGGSPKNIQYF
TRBV7-8	NA	NA	TRBJ1-6	TGTGCCAGCAGCCCCAGTTTGGTCAGGTCGAATTCACCCCTCCACTTT	CASSPSLVRSNSPLHF
TRBV5-1	TRBD1	NA	TRBJ1-2	TGCGCCAGCAGCCAAACAGGGGATCGGGGCTACACCTTC	CASSQTGDRGYTF
TRBV10-3	NA	NA	TRBJ1-2	TGTGCCATCAGTTCGACAGAGGACTATGGCTACACCTTC	CAISSTEDYGYTF